This record looks at one T cell receptor beta chain sequence and its context. Using RNA template, CDR3s of TCR alpha and beta were amplified with iRepertoire arm-PCR. TCRdb re-called the multiplex PCR reads with MiXCR, one entry per CDR3 protein. The sample contains 170,000 or so distinct CDR3 sequences, about 40% of which appear only once. The sample originates from a study of glioma-infiltrating T cells. The germline V gene has CDR1 MGHRA and CDR2 YSYEKL. The germline V and J ends were trimmed by 0 bases and 6 bases, with 15 bases remaining between them. There are 15 residues in the CDR3. Source material: glioma tissue, nonneoplastic brain tissue, or PBMCs (not recorded which). This TCR derives from a human donor with low-grade glioma or glioblastoma, undergoing nonglioma brain surgery, or in good health (not recorded which). V is TRBV4-1 and J is TRBJ2-7, with a weak D call TRBD2 (6 bases). The CDR3 coding sequence is TGCGCCAGCAGCCAAGACAGACTAGGTCGGCGCGAGCAGTACTTC. It encodes CASSQDRLGRREQYF.